The sequence of this TCR beta chain was determined in a study of post-analysis software for immune sequencing data. Points from the study as a whole: A handful of TRBV segments were more frequent in patients than controls; TRBV5-6, TRBV5-1 and TRBV20-1 belonged to this group.

From germline, CDR1 is KGHDR and CDR2 SFDVKD. The CDR3 contains 16 residues. Losses at the gene ends were 5 bases for V and 5 bases for J; bases not matched to a gene: 10. Prepared TCR beta cDNA libraries contained unique molecular identifiers. From the PCR reads, TCRdb called clonotypes with MiXCR, one entry per CDR3 protein. Here the sample spans 700,000 to 800,000 distinct CDR3 sequences, approximately 30% being singletons. In this sample, this clonotype turned up a few times. Its antigen is currently unknown. The clonotype was recovered from a girl aged 5 to 17 with multiple sclerosis. The sample taken for sequencing was blood. The V call is TRBV24-1, the J call TRBJ2-3; 9 nucleotides agree with TRBD1. CDR3: CATSVGTGTVVDTQYF. CDR3 DNA: TGTGCCACCAGTGTAGGGACAGGGACAGTCGTAGATACGCAGTATTTT.